Listed here is a single TCR beta chain. These data originate in a study of early T cells in non-severe SARS-CoV-2 infection. Study context: The chains were unpaired, and the sequenced material was bulk RNA from unsorted whole blood.

The trim removed 0 bases at V and 2 bases at J, leaving 5 bases unmatched. The CDR3 is 16 residues long. cDNA molecules, individually, were tagged with unique molecular identifiers. TCRdb fed the 5' RACE reads into MiXCR, producing one record per CDR3 protein. The sample contains tens of thousands of distinct CDR3 sequences, around 17% of which appear only once. The V and J genes are TRBV12-3 or TRBV12-4 and TRBJ2-7; the match to TRBD2 covers 9 bases. The material was whole blood, obtained at baseline. The TCR comes from an adult who was a healthcare worker with PCR-confirmed SARS-CoV-2 infection or an uninfected control (not recorded which). This chain's CDR3 is CASSLARSGRPYEQYF. CDR3 nucleotides: TGTGCCAGCAGTTTAGCGCGCAGCGGGAGGCCCTACGAGCAGTACTTC.